This TCR beta chain was recorded in a study of T cell responses to AZD1222 COVID-19 vaccine. Second-dose recipients at about 4 or about 12 weeks were treated as one pooled group. Study-wide results and caveats: It should be noted that donors were predominantly white British and more often female, and clonal diversity was possibly underestimated.

As to this clone: Its antigen is not known.

Sequenced by immunoSEQ multiplex PCR; TCRdb stores in-frame clones only, minus some. The repertoire consists of 150,000 or so clones, with 91% occurring once and the leading ten covering 1% to 1.5%. The trim removed 2 bases at V and 2 bases at J, leaving 2 bases unmatched. Germline lookup yields CDR1 KGHSH and CDR2 LQKENI. This CDR3 comprises 14 residues. This rearrangement joins TRBV18 to TRBJ2-7; TRBD1 aligns across 8 bases. The clonotype comes from an adult who received the AZD1222 COVID-19 vaccine. Specimen: peripheral blood, collected 28 days after the second AZD1222 dose. DNA of the CDR3: TGTGCCAGCTCACCAGACAGGGGAACCTACGAGCAGTACTTC. This codes for CASSPDRGTYEQYF.